This T cell receptor (beta chain) was retrieved from a study of metastatic and nonmetastatic thyroid tumors. Study overall: Where malignant and benign thyroid patients were concerned, repertoires were compared across blood and tumor or nodule tissue.

Through MiXCR, TCRdb re-clonotyped the PCR reads. The repertoire includes roughly 12,000 clones, more than 35% of them detected once, and about 17% sits in the top ten. In this sample, this clone turned up a few times. No patient had received any treatment before thyroid surgery. Trimming removed 2 bases from V and 7 bases from J, with 9 bases in between. This CDR3 spans 14 amino acids. CDR1 and CDR2 from the germline V gene are MNHNY and SVGAGI (reference sequence). This chain connects TRBV6-6 to TRBJ1-6; D unresolved. The sequence came from a female donor with papillary thyroid cancer or a benign thyroid nodule (not recorded which). Some clones in this sample may be carry-over from other donors' samples. Sample: tumor tissue. The CDR3 nucleotides read TGTGCCAGCAGTTACAAGACTTGGAATTCACCCCTCCACTTT. It encodes CASSYKTWNSPLHF.